The T cell receptor beta chain under discussion was sequenced for a study of brain T cells in children with intractable seizures. Time point indicated: blood from clinic visit 5 months post-surgery; TSC patient then seizure free. Surgery cases with the highest brain T cell transcript signatures were chosen for sequencing. At least one anti-epileptic drug was given before surgery. The CDR3 has 12 amino acids. From germline, CDR1 is SGDLS and CDR2 YYNGEE. V dropped 4 bases and J dropped 10 bases, with 13 bases sitting between them. In its sample, this clone was seen once. TCRdb keeps only in-frame clones here, not all; method: immunoSEQ multiplex PCR. The sample has hundreds of thousands of clones, over 90% seen once.

This clonotype originated in a boy under two years old with tuberous sclerosis and intractable seizures. The sample was peripheral blood, taken roughly 5 months after surgery. V usage is TRBV9 and J usage is TRBJ2-3; no reliable D call. CDR3: CASSSDPSSQYF. CDR3 DNA: TGTGCCAGCAGCTCGGACCCCTCGTCGCAGTATTTT.